This passage covers 10 T cell receptor beta chains from one sample sequenced in a study of tumor T cells in aggressive B-cell lymphoma. Libraries were prepared by immunoSEQ multiplex PCR; TCRdb keeps only in-frame clonotypes and omits some of them. This table holds about 11,000 clones, 70% to 90% found once. Sequenced input: tumor tissue. Every receptor here comes from an adult with diffuse large B cell lymphoma.

A few counts support this clone. The chain combines TRBV18 with TRBJ2-1, with TRBD1 matching over 11 bases. Germline CDR1 reads KGHSH; CDR2 reads LQKENI. Losses at the gene ends were 5 bases for V and 5 bases for J; bases not matched to a gene: 8. The CDR3 runs 16 residues. This chain's CDR3 is CASSSMGQGGNNEQFF. In nucleotides, the CDR3 is TGTGCCAGCTCAAGCATGGGACAGGGGGGCAACAATGAGCAGTTCTTC.

This clone showed up just a few times. The CDR3 loop reads CASSQPMTGLDGELFF. CDR3 nucleotide sequence: TGTGCCAGCAGTCAACCCATGACAGGGCTGGACGGGGAGCTGTTTTTT. V and J are TRBV6-6 and TRBJ2-2, with 7 positions matching TRBD1. Germline V lookup: CDR1 MNHNY, CDR2 SVGAGI (reference sequence). The CDR3 contains 16 residues. V dropped 5 bases and J dropped 7; count of bases not matched to a gene: 13.

V is TRBV5-1 and J is TRBJ2-3; D perhaps matches TRBD1 (6 bases). Trimming shortened V by 2 bases and J by 3 bases, and 10 bases separated the two germline ends. The germline V gene has CDR1 SGHRS and CDR2 YFSETQ. The CDR3 runs to 14 residues. CDR3 sequence: CASSLNRETDTQYF. The CDR3 coding sequence is TGCGCCAGCAGCTTAAACAGGGAGACAGATACGCAGTATTTT. The full variable domain, in which reference TRBV5-1 and TRBJ2-3 provide the parts outside the CDR3, is KAGVTQTPRYLIKTRGQQVTLSCSPISGHRSVSWYQQTPGQGLQFLFEYFSETQRNKGNFPGRFSGRQFSNSRSEMNVSTLELGDSALYLCASSLNRETDTQYFGPGTRLTVL.

The chain links TRBV7-2 to TRBJ1-5; TRBD1 aligns across 8 bases. J lost 6 bases, V lost 1 base, and 5 bases had no gene match. The germline V gene has CDR1 SGHTA and CDR2 FQGNSA. This CDR3 is 15 amino acids long. CDR3 nucleotide sequence: TGTGCCAGCAGCTTAGATAGGACAGGGTCTCAGCCCCAGCATTTT. Protein sequence: CASSLDRTGSQPQHF.

V and J are TRBV5-6 and TRBJ2-7, with TRBD2 identical over 7 bases. V gave up 2 bases and J gave up 2 bases; unmatched junction bases: 7. CDR3 length: 15 residues. Germline V lookup: CDR1 SGHDT, CDR2 YYEEEE. The CDR3 region has the DNA TGTGCCAGCAGCTTAGGTGGGACTACTCCCTACGAGCAGTACTTC. This translates into CASSLGGTTPYEQYF.

V usage is TRBV27 and J usage is TRBJ2-1; 10 positions agree with TRBD1. CDR3 size: 17 residues. Germline-derived CDR1 and CDR2 are MNHEY and SMNVEV (reference sequence). V gave up 3 bases and J gave up 6 bases; unmatched junction bases: 11. Written as DNA, the CDR3 is TGTGCCAGCAGTTTCCAACGGGGACAGGGGCACTTCAATGAGCAGTTCTTC. Encoded protein: CASSFQRGQGHFNEQFF.

In its sample, this clone was seen a few times. This chain links TRBV2 with TRBJ1-2, with D perhaps TRBD1 (6 bases). Between the trimmed V and J ends, which lost 4 bases and 4 bases, there was a span of 19 bases. Germline V gene data show CDR1 as SNHLY and CDR2 as FYNNEI. The CDR3 loop spans 16 amino acids. CDR3 loop: CASSVSPGGGLYGYTF. The CDR3 coding sequence is TGTGCCAGCAGTGTTAGCCCGGGCGGGGGCCTCTATGGCTACACCTTC.

This clone was observed a few times. The chain is built from TRBV6-6 and TRBJ2-7, with 9 nucleotides matching TRBD2. With 5 bases clipped from V and 3 bases from J, the junction kept 5 bases outside the gene matches. Per the germline V gene, CDR1 is MNHNY and CDR2 is SVGAGI (reference sequence). The CDR3 consists of 14 residues. CDR3 nucleotides: TGTGCCAGCAGTCCCTGGACTAGCGACTACGAGCAGTACTTC. Its translation: CASSPWTSDYEQYF.

The J gene is TRBJ1-5, the V gene TRBV19, with D perhaps matching TRBD1 (6 bases). From germline, CDR1 is LNHDA and CDR2 SQIVND (reference sequence). The CDR3 loop spans 15 amino acids. V was trimmed by 6 bases and J by 1 base, leaving 13 bases between them. This CDR3 is CASRTQGTSNQPQHF. For the CDR3, the DNA is TGTGCCAGTAGAACCCAGGGGACAAGCAATCAGCCCCAGCATTTT. The entire variable domain, with the rest obtained from reference TRBV19 and TRBJ1-5, is as follows: DGGITQSPKYLFRKEGQNVTLSCEQNLNHDAMYWYRQDPGQGLRLIYYSQIVNDFQKGDIAEGYSVSREKKESFPLTVTSAQKNPTAFYLCASRTQGTSNQPQHFGDGTRLSIL.

The rearrangement links TRBV28 to TRBJ1-1; TRBD1 might be the D (5 bases). V dropped 4 bases and J dropped 5 bases, with 8 bases sitting between them. Germline V gives CDR1 MDHEN, CDR2 SYDVKM. The CDR3 is made up of 12 amino acids. For the CDR3, the DNA is TGTGCCAGCAGTTCCAGGGTAACTGAAGCTTTCTTT. Translated: CASSSRVTEAFF.